These 4 T cell receptor beta chains originate from one sample sequenced in a study of early T cells in non-severe SARS-CoV-2 infection. TCRdb called the 5' RACE reads again in MiXCR, with one record for every CDR3 protein. Here the sample spans about 67,000 distinct CDR3 sequences, approximately 10% being singletons. The sequenced sample consisted of whole blood. The receptors were gathered from an adult who was a healthcare worker with PCR-confirmed SARS-CoV-2 infection or an uninfected control (not recorded which).

The J gene is TRBJ2-1, the V gene TRBV20-1, with D possibly matching TRBD1 (6 bases). This CDR3 spans 11 amino acids. V was trimmed by 4 bases and J by 9 bases, leaving 10 bases between them. Germline values: CDR1 DFQATT, CDR2 SNEGSKA (reference sequence). CDR3 amino acids: CSAIQGIEQFF. Written as DNA, the CDR3 is TGCAGTGCTATACAGGGAATTGAGCAGTTCTTC.

Details on this clonotype: Possible read error: a much larger clone is one base away. The chain combines TRBV9 with TRBJ2-5; TRBD2 might be the D (5 bases). The CDR3 has 14 residues. Germline CDR1 and CDR2: SGDLS and YYNGEE. The CDR3 DNA follows: TGTGCCGGCAGCCCCGGATGGGGAGAAGAGACCCAGTACTTC. It yields the protein CAGSPGWGEETQYF. The full variable domain, its missing parts supplied by reference TRBV9 and TRBJ2-5, is DSGVTQTPKHLITATGQRVTLRCSPRSGDLSVYWYQQSLDQGLQFLIQYYNGEERAKGNILERFSAQQFPDLHSELNLSSLELGDSALYFCAGSPGWGEETQYFGPGTRLLVL.

The chain is built from TRBV29-1 and TRBJ2-7; TRBD2 might be the D (6 bases). V gave up 5 bases and J gave up 2 bases, with 7 bases separating them. The length of the CDR3 is 11 residues. Germline CDR1 and CDR2: SQVTM and ANQGSEA. CDR3 loop: CSVSSAYEQYF. The CDR3 bases are TGCAGCGTTTCTAGCGCCTACGAGCAGTACTTC.

In this sample, this clonotype turned up many times. This chain connects TRBV29-1 to TRBJ2-1, with D possibly matching TRBD2 (6 bases). This CDR3 has 16 amino acids. CDR1 is SQVTM, CDR2 ANQGSEA, per germline. The V and J ends lost 3 bases and 2 bases respectively, with 17 bases between them. CDR3 region: CSVDERARGAYNEQFF. Written as DNA, the CDR3 is TGCAGCGTTGACGAAAGGGCGCGGGGAGCCTACAATGAGCAGTTCTTC.